This T cell receptor (beta chain) is drawn from a study of T cell responses to AZD1222 COVID-19 vaccine. Using immunoSEQ multiplex PCR, the repertoire was profiled, and TCRdb retains in-frame clones only, with some absent. The table lists 45,000 or so clones, less than 95% of them singletons. The CDR3 is 15 amino acids. V shed 4 bases and J shed 9 bases, with 16 bases lying between them. CDR1 is SEHNR, CDR2 FQNEAQ, per germline (reference sequence). The study pooled second doses at about 4 or about 12 weeks. Here the sequenced sample was peripheral blood, taken 28 days after the second AZD1222 dose. The source of this sequence is an adult who received the AZD1222 COVID-19 vaccine. The chain has TRBV7-9 and TRBJ1-6; D is perhaps TRBD1 (6 bases). DNA of the CDR3: TGTGCCAGCAGCTCACAGGGTAACCGAGGTTCACCCCTCCACTTT. The encoded protein is CASSSQGNRGSPLHF.